This TCR beta chain was identified during a study of blood T cell repertoires in COVID-19 (dated by TCRdb to 2020 to 2021). For the wider study: Collaborator samples came from the United States, Italy and Spain and covered acute and convalescent phases of COVID-19. Sample metadata almost always included a de-identified subject ID, COVID-19 status, age in years and sex. The material from the prospective study consisted of cDNA or gDNA derived from T cells, B-cell-depleted T cells, or PBMCs. A freely available public database, intended as a resource for researchers studying the immune response to SARS-CoV-2, is where the repertoires were released. The samples were drawn from two sources: the first 160 participants of the ongoing ImmuneRACE study, and 1,000 to 1,500 subjects contributed by 6 global collaborators. Where available, HLA class I and class II types were obtained from metadata supplied by the sample provider rather than from assay-based typing. Deeply sampled blood TCRbeta repertoires from subjects exposed to, actively infected with, or recovered from COVID-19 were included in the dataset. Broad study findings and their caveats: How much clinical and demographic metadata was included differed by source and by participant, and the metadata was provided uncurated.

Including the terminal cysteine and phenylalanine, the CDR3 comprises 17 residues. The kept DNA is CDR3 alone, 51 bases in frame from the first base. V trim: 0 bases; J trim: 2 bases; unmatched bases: 7. CDR1 and CDR2 are drawn from the germline V gene: SGHVS, FQNEAQ. This clone was seen only once. This receptor's antigen is unknown. Per-base qualities were not stored, and no clone one base away is much larger. Participants in the prospective study were aged 18 to 89 years, lived in 24 United States geographic areas, and enrolled through a virtual design. Cohort assignment in the prospective study relied on participant-reported clinical history from a screening survey and a study questionnaire. ImmuneRACE Cohort 3 recovered participants were defined by two consecutive negative NP/OP PCR tests, healthcare professional clearance, or symptom resolution. In the prospective study, whole blood, serum and a nasopharyngeal or oropharyngeal swab were collected from each participant by mobile phlebotomists. Over a roughly 2-month period, participants in the prospective study had the option of providing additional blood draws and questionnaires. Before DNA extraction, prospective study blood samples were shipped either frozen or at room temperature.

The immunoSEQ Assay, a bias-controlled multiplex PCR, was used to amplify TCRbeta CDR3 regions from genomic DNA. The original pipeline was this. The number of nucleated cells in each sample was estimated by amplification of reference gene primers within the assay. To quantify the absolute abundance of each unique TCRbeta CDR3 rearrangement, sequence reads were collapsed and filtered. For each sample, productive Simpson clonality was calculated by taking the square root of Simpson's diversity index across productive rearrangements. Here the immuneACCESS table is served through TCRdb, limited to in-frame sequences with V and J called. Missing clones are a known gap in these copies; in checked studies unresolved V genes cover under half, and the rest lacks a known reason. V, J and clone size are taken as reported in that table, and D and trimming were inferred from the DNA itself. The sample data list around 200,000 clones, and about nine tenths of these were observed just once. The ten largest clonotypes hold around 2.7% of the sample.

Sequenced material: PBMCs or T cells enriched from blood (not recorded which). This TCR derives from a woman in her 30s who had recovered from COVID-19. Recombination linked TRBV7-8 to TRBJ2-4, with TRBD2 matching 7 junction bases. The CDR3: CASSLASGLPTKNIQYF. The sequence in DNA is TGTGCCAGCAGCTTAGCATCGGGACTACCTACCAAAAACATTCAGTACTTC.